This TCR beta chain derives from a study of shared clonotypes between healthy human individuals. Across the whole study: CD8 memory received one plate per donor, CD8 naive two, CD4 memory three and CD4 naive three. Study-wide results and limits: Lower generation probabilities were found for non-shared clonotypes than for those shared by all four donors.

The data were produced by immunoSEQ multiplex PCR, yet TCRdb's version contains in-frame clones alone and is incomplete. Among around 2.1 million clones listed, approximately 94% were seen once. Regarding this clone: Its specificity is not known.

CDR3 length: 14 residues. V shed 6 bases and J 4 bases; nucleotides not matched to a gene: 5. CDR1 LNHDA and CDR2 SQIVND come from the germline V gene (reference sequence). Specimen: naive CD4+ T cells sorted from blood. The subset here: CD45RA+ positively selected. This clonotype originated in a young man in good health. The chain uses TRBV19 and TRBJ2-2; 7 bases fit TRBD2. Here the CDR3 DNA reads TGTGCCAGTAGAAGACGCGGGGGCACCGGGGAGCTGTTTTTT. Protein product: CASRRRGGTGELFF.